This T cell receptor (beta chain) was retrieved from a study of T cell changes during pregnancy in multiple sclerosis. Data came from immunoSEQ multiplex PCR; TCRdb stores just in-frame clones and leaves some out. The sample includes over 65,000 clones, 80% to 95% of them seen just once. This CDR3 has 15 residues. The trim removed 5 bases at V and 4 bases at J, leaving 9 bases unmatched. Per germline, CDR1 MDHEN and CDR2 SYDVKM. J is TRBJ2-7 and V is TRBV28; the match to TRBD1 covers 9 bases. This TCR came from a female donor with multiple sclerosis, enrolled in a pregnancy study. The input for sequencing was peripheral blood, taken in the first trimester of pregnancy. CDR3 nucleotides: TGTGCCAGCAGTGGGCCGGGACAGGGTTTTTACGAGCAGTACTTC. Protein sequence: CASSGPGQGFYEQYF.